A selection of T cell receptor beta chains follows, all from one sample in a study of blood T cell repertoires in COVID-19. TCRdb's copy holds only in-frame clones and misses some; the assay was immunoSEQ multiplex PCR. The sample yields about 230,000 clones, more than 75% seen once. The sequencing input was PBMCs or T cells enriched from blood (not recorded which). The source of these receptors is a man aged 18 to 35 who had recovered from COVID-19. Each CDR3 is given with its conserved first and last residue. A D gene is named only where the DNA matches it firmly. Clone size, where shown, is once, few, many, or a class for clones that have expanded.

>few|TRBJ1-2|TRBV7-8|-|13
CASSINREDGYTF
TGTGCCAGCAGCATAAACAGGGAAGATGGCTACACCTTC
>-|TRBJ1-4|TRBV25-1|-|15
CASSEAGTTNEKLFF
TGTGCCAGCAGTGAGGCCGGGACAACTAATGAAAAACTGTTTTTT
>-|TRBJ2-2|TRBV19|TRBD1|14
CASSFGTGLGELFF
TGTGCCAGTAGTTTCGGGACAGGGCTGGGGGAGCTGTTTTTT
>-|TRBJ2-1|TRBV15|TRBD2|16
CATSSPSGGRYNEQFF
TGTGCCACCAGCAGCCCCTCGGGGGGACGGTACAATGAGCAGTTCTTC
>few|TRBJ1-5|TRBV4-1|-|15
CASSQDPRVNQPQHF
TGCGCCAGCAGCCAAGATCCTCGCGTCAATCAGCCCCAGCATTTT
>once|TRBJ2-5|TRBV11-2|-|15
CASSLSRSDFETQYF
TGTGCCAGCAGCTTAAGTCGGAGCGATTTTGAGACCCAGTACTTC
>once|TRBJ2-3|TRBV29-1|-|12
CSVSSDKDTQYF
TGCAGCGTTTCTTCGGACAAGGATACGCAGTATTTT
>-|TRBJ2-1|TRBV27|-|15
CASSPPLTAYNEQFF
TGTGCCAGCAGTCCGCCCTTGACTGCCTACAATGAGCAGTTCTTC
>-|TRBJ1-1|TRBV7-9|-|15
CASSLRGGANTEAFF
TGTGCCAGCAGCTTACGAGGGGGGGCGAACACTGAAGCTTTCTTT
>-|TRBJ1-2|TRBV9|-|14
CASSDPTGSYGYTF
TGTGCCAGCAGCGACCCGACAGGCTCCTATGGCTACACCTTC
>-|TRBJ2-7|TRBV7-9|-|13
CASSLGGTYEQYF
TGTGCCAGCAGCTTAGGAGGGACCTACGAGCAGTACTTC
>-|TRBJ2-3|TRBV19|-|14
CASSMGGGPDTQYF
TGTGCCAGTAGTATGGGGGGGGGCCCGGATACGCAGTATTTT
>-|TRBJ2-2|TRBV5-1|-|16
CASSLVGLRNTGELFF
TGCGCCAGCAGCTTGGTTGGGCTGAGGAACACCGGGGAGCTGTTTTTT
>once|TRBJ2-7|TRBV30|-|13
CAWSVGLPYEQYF
TGTGCCTGGAGTGTGGGCCTTCCCTACGAGCAGTACTTC
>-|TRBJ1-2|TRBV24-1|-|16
CATSDPARNSNYGYTF
TGTGCCACCAGTGACCCTGCCCGGAACAGTAACTATGGCTACACCTTC
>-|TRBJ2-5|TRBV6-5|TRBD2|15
CASVRTSSFGETQYF
TGTGCCAGCGTACGGACTAGCAGCTTCGGAGAGACCCAGTACTTC
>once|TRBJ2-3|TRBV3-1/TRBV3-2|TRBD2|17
CASSRSGSGIYTDTQYF
TGTGCCAGCAGCCGTAGCGGGAGTGGTATCTACACAGATACGCAGTATTTT
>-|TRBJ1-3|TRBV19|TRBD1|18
CASSIDLGRGLSGNTIYF
TGTGCCAGTAGTATAGATCTCGGCAGGGGGCTTTCTGGAAACACCATATATTTT
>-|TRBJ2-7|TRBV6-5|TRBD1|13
CASNRDRVYEQYF
TGTGCCAGCAACCGGGACAGGGTCTACGAGCAGTACTTC
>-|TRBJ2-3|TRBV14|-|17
CASSQDWGEGPKNTQYF
TGTGCCAGCAGCCAAGATTGGGGGGAAGGACCAAAAAATACGCAGTATTTT
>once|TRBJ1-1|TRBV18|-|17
CASSLWGTGESNTEAFF
TGTGCCAGCTCACTATGGGGGACGGGAGAATCGAACACTGAAGCTTTCTTT
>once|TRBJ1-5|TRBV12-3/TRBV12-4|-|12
CASSQRPQPQHF
TGTGCCAGCAGTCAGCGTCCGCAGCCCCAGCATTTT
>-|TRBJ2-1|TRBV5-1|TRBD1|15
CASRSFPTGVNEQFF
TGCGCCAGCCGCTCCTTTCCGACAGGGGTCAATGAGCAGTTCTTC
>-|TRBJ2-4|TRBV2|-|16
CASKKEGTVAKNIQYF
TGTGCCAGCAAGAAGGAGGGGACCGTAGCCAAAAACATTCAGTACTTC
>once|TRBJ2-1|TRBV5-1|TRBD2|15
CASFPGLASYNEQFF
TGCGCCAGCTTTCCGGGACTAGCGAGCTACAATGAGCAGTTCTTC
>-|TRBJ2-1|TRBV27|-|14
CASSPQSRANEQFF
TGTGCCAGCAGTCCCCAATCCAGGGCGAATGAGCAGTTCTTC
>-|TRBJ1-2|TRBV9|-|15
CASSVDAGSFAGYTF
TGTGCCAGCAGCGTAGATGCGGGGAGCTTCGCCGGCTACACCTTC
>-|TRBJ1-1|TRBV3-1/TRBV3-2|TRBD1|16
CASSPGTGSRNTEAFF
TGTGCCAGCAGCCCGGGGACAGGGAGTAGGAACACTGAAGCTTTCTTT
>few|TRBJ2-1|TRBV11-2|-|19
CASSQFVVRWASSYNEQFF
TGTGCCAGCAGCCAGTTTGTGGTTCGCTGGGCCTCATCCTACAATGAGCAGTTCTTC
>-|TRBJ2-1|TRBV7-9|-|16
CASSEPDSGDYNEQFF
TGTGCCAGCAGCGAACCTGATAGCGGAGACTACAATGAGCAGTTCTTC
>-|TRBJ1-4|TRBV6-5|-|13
CASSRGLWEKLFF
TGTGCCAGCAGCCGGGGACTGTGGGAAAAACTGTTTTTT
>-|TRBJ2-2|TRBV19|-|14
CASSIGSNTGELFF
TGTGCCAGTAGTATAGGTAGTAACACCGGGGAGCTGTTTTTT
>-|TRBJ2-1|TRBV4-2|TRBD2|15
CASSQEREAVNEQFF
TGTGCCAGCAGCCAAGAGCGGGAGGCCGTAAATGAGCAGTTCTTC
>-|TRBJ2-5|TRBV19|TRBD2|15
CASRGGLGGYETQYF
TGTGCCAGTAGAGGAGGACTAGGCGGTTACGAGACCCAGTACTTC
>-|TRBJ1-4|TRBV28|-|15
CASSLPGQINEKLFF
TGTGCCAGCAGTCTACCCGGACAGATTAATGAAAAACTGTTTTTT
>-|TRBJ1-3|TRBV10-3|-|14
CAISEGASGNTIYF
TGTGCCATCAGTGAGGGTGCGTCTGGAAACACCATATATTTT
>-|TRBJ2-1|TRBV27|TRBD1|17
CASSLWATGGADNEQFF
TGTGCCAGCAGTTTATGGGCAACAGGGGGCGCTGACAATGAGCAGTTCTTC
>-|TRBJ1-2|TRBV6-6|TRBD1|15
CASRPPGTAKGGYTF
TGTGCCAGCAGACCACCCGGGACAGCTAAGGGTGGCTACACCTTC
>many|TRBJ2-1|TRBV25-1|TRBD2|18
CASSESTSGGLNYNEQFF
TGTGCCAGCAGTGAATCGACTAGCGGGGGACTTAATTACAATGAGCAGTTCTTC
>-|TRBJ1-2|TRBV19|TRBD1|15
CASSTRDSQVIGYTF
TGTGCCAGTAGTACAAGGGACAGCCAAGTGATCGGCTACACCTTC
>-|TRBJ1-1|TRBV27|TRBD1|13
CASSPAGGTEAFF
TGTGCCAGCAGTCCCGCAGGGGGCACTGAAGCTTTCTTT
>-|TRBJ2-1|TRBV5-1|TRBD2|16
CASSSLSGESYNEQFF
TGCGCCAGCAGCTCCCTTAGCGGGGAGTCCTACAATGAGCAGTTCTTC